Listed here are 18 T cell receptor beta chains from one sample, sequenced in a study of blood T cell repertoires in COVID-19. Sequenced by immunoSEQ multiplex PCR; TCRdb stores in-frame clones only, minus some. This sample yields more than 100,000 clones, of which roughly 89% are seen a single time; about 15% belongs to the top ten. Source material: peripheral blood. These receptor sequences come from a woman of 80 years or more in a cohort sampled during active COVID-19.

The chain couples TRBV5-1 to TRBJ2-1; TRBD1 matches 7 bases. CDR1 is SGHRS, CDR2 YFSETQ, per germline. CDR3 length equals 16 residues. V shed 4 bases and J 4 bases; nucleotides not matched to a gene: 11. The CDR3 region is CASSNRGGESYNEQFF. As DNA, the CDR3 is TGCGCCAGCAGCAACAGGGGCGGTGAATCGTACAATGAGCAGTTCTTC.

The chain carries TRBV5-1 and TRBJ2-1; TRBD2 aligns across 8 bases. V lost 0 bases to trimming and J lost 3 bases; unmatched junction nucleotides: 11. Germline CDR1 and CDR2: SGHRS and YFSETQ. The CDR3 has 18 amino acids. The CDR3 DNA sequence: TGCGCCAGCAGCTTGGCAATAAGCGGGAGTGCGATCTACAATGAGCAGTTCTTC. Amino acid sequence: CASSLAISGSAIYNEQFF.

This rearrangement joins TRBV24-1 to TRBJ2-3; D gene uncertain. CDR1 KGHDR and CDR2 SFDVKD come from the germline V gene. Trimming cost V 8 bases and J 3 bases, with 14 bases left between them. CDR3 length: 14 amino acids. CDR3 in amino acids: CATTTESLTDTQYF. For the CDR3, the DNA is TGTGCCACCACCACTGAGTCCCTTACAGATACGCAGTATTTT.

This clone was recorded only once. The chain links TRBV15 to TRBJ2-1; 11 nucleotides align to TRBD2. The CDR3 is 16 amino acids. Germline V gene sequence: CDR1 LNHNV, CDR2 YYDKDF (reference sequence). V gave up 1 base and J gave up 3 bases; unmatched junction bases: 2. Written as DNA, the CDR3 is TGTGCCACCAGCAGAGGGCTAGCGGGGGGCTACAATGAGCAGTTCTTC. Translating gives CATSRGLAGGYNEQFF.

The V call is TRBV28, the J call TRBJ2-3; TRBD2 aligns across 10 bases. Per the germline V gene, CDR1 is MDHEN and CDR2 is SYDVKM. With 4 bases clipped from V and 5 bases from J, the junction kept 12 bases outside the gene matches. CDR3 length equals 17 residues. The chain's CDR3 is CASSSSSLAGERDTQYF. CDR3 bases: TGTGCCAGCAGTTCCTCATCGCTAGCGGGAGAACGAGATACGCAGTATTTT.

The genes are TRBV5-5 and TRBJ2-1; D may be TRBD2 (5 bases). The V and J ends lost 2 bases and 7 bases respectively, with 16 bases between them. The CDR3 is made up of 15 amino acids. Germline CDR1 is SGHKS and CDR2 is YYEKEE (reference sequence). The CDR3 bases are TGTGCCAGCAGCTTAGAGTGGGAGTTAGGGAATGAGCAGTTCTTC. Its translation is CASSLEWELGNEQFF.

V usage is TRBV6-5 and J usage is TRBJ2-5, with TRBD2 matching 7 bases. From germline, CDR1 is MNHEY and CDR2 SVGAGI. V dropped 10 bases and J dropped 2; count of bases not matched to a gene: 13. CDR3 length equals 15 residues. CDR3 DNA: TGTGCCATCCAGCGGGGACGTACGGTTCAAGAGACCCAGTACTTC. Its translation: CAIQRGRTVQETQYF.

The CDR3 is CASTSFSRGGRYEQYF. The DNA for the CDR3 is TGTGCCAGTACCTCGTTCTCCCGGGGGGGCAGGTACGAGCAGTACTTC. The gene calls are TRBV19 and TRBJ2-7; 8 bases are a match to TRBD2. CDR3 length: 16 residues. Germline CDR1 LNHDA, CDR2 SQIVND (reference sequence). V was clipped by 7 bases and J by 4 bases; unmatched bases: 15.

The V gene is TRBV21-1, the J gene TRBJ2-3; the listed D gene, TRBD1, was not tested against the DNA. TRBV21-1 is given as a pseudogene. This CDR3 comprises 17 residues. CDR3 sequence (DNA): TGTGCCAGCAGCCAAAAAGAGGGGGAGCTCTGGACAGATACGCAGTATTTT. It codes for CASSQKEGELWTDTQYF.

Remarks on this clone: The same CDR3 can be traced to other DNA sequences in this sample. The V gene is TRBV20-1, the J gene TRBJ2-5, with a tentative D call TRBD2 (5 bases). There are 11 residues in the CDR3. The V gene's germline CDR1 is DFQATT and CDR2 SNEGSKA (reference sequence). The V gene lost 3 bases and the J gene lost 5 bases, with 7 bases spanning the gap. The CDR3 DNA reads TGCAGTGCTAGCGGGGAGGAGACCCAGTACTTC. Its translation: CSASGEETQYF.

The chain is built from TRBV19 and TRBJ2-7, with D perhaps TRBD2 (5 bases). The CDR3 consists of 16 residues. From germline, CDR1 is LNHDA and CDR2 SQIVND (reference sequence). Trimming shortened V by 2 bases and J by 3 bases, and 17 bases separated the two germline ends. This CDR3 reads CASSIMAGKDIYEQYF. In DNA form, the CDR3 reads TGTGCCAGTAGTATAATGGCCGGGAAGGATATCTACGAGCAGTACTTC. Combining the CDR3 with reference TRBV19 and TRBJ2-7 gives the whole variable domain DGGITQSPKYLFRKEGQNVTLSCEQNLNHDAMYWYRQDPGQGLRLIYYSQIVNDFQKGDIAEGYSVSREKKESFPLTVTSAQKNPTAFYLCASSIMAGKDIYEQYFGPGTRLTVT.

The CDR3 nucleotides read TGTGCCAGCAGCGTAGGGACAGGGGGCAATTCACCCCTCCACTTT. It codes for CASSVGTGGNSPLHF. The gene calls are TRBV9 and TRBJ1-6; 11 bases match TRBD1. Per germline, CDR1 SGDLS and CDR2 YYNGEE. The V gene end was trimmed by 0 bases and the J gene end by 7 bases; junction bases not matched to a gene: 0. CDR3 length: 15 residues.

The chain couples TRBV10-3 to TRBJ2-7; TRBD1 aligns across 9 bases. The CDR3 spans 13 residues. Unmatched junction bases numbered 8, after V lost 10 bases and J lost 4 bases. The germline CDR1 and CDR2 sequences are ENHRY and SYGVKD. In DNA, the CDR3 is TGTGCCACCCAGGGACAGGGACCATACGAGCAGTACTTC. Its protein is CATQGQGPYEQYF.

The chain uses TRBV21-1 and TRBJ2-3; TRBD2, as called in the table, went unchecked against the DNA. TRBV21-1 is a known pseudogene. The CDR3 is 12 residues long. For the CDR3, the DNA is TGTGCCAGCAGTCTAGGAGCAGATACGCAGTATTTT. Translated, it gives CASSLGADTQYF.

Only one count was recorded for this clone. This chain uses TRBV28 with TRBJ2-3; D is perhaps TRBD1 (5 bases). CDR3 size: 14 residues. CDR1 and CDR2 from the germline V gene are MDHEN and SYDVKM. The V and J ends lost 8 bases and 0 bases respectively, with 12 bases between them. CDR3 in amino acids: CASFEDKSTDTQYF. The CDR3 DNA reads as TGTGCCAGCTTTGAGGACAAGAGCACAGATACGCAGTATTTT. The complete variable domain, with remaining parts taken from reference TRBV28 and TRBJ2-3, reads DVKVTQSSRYLVKRTGEKVFLECVQDMDHENMFWYRQDPGLGLRLIYFSYDVKMKEKGDIPEGYSVSREKKERFSLILESASTNQTSMYLCASFEDKSTDTQYFGPGTRLTVL.

The chain is built from TRBV5-1 and TRBJ2-5; 8 bases line up with TRBD1. Germline values: CDR1 SGHRS, CDR2 YFSETQ. The J segment lost 5 bases and the V segment lost 4 bases, leaving 1 base of the junction unmatched. The CDR3 covers 12 residues. The CDR3 spells CASSGDRETQYF. The CDR3 coding sequence is TGCGCCAGCAGCGGGGACAGGGAGACCCAGTACTTC.

The CDR3 DNA follows: TGTGCCAGCAGTGAAGCGCCGGGACTAGCGGGATCGGGAGAGTTCTTC. It encodes CASSEAPGLAGSGEFF. The rearrangement joins TRBV2 to TRBJ2-1, with TRBD2 matching 13 bases. CDR1 is SNHLY and CDR2 is FYNNEI in the germline V gene. V was pared by 0 bases and J by 14 bases, with 10 bases of the junction left unmatched. The CDR3 length is 16 residues.

The rearrangement uses TRBV12-3 or TRBV12-4 and TRBJ2-3; D gene unclear. The V end lost 5 bases, the J end lost 6 bases, and 9 bases lay between the germline ends. The CDR3 is 12 residues long. The CDR3 sequence: CASSGNVDTQYF. In DNA form, the CDR3 reads TGTGCCAGCAGTGGCAACGTGGATACGCAGTATTTT.